A single sample gave rise to the 13 T cell receptor beta chains below, sequenced in a study of T cell clonality in common variable immunodeficiency. Here immunoSEQ multiplex PCR was the method, and the copy in TCRdb shows in-frame clones only, minus some. Recorded here are about 42,000 clones, none singletons. The sample was peripheral blood mononuclear cells. Receptors originate from a person aged 18 to 75 in good health.

This clone has ten or more counts. The CDR3 extends 3 residues past the end of the read, so its final part is completed from the germline J gene. The chain joins TRBV4-1 to TRBJ1-5; 7 bases agree with TRBD1. There are 16 residues in the CDR3. The trim removed 1 base at V and 1 base at J, leaving 4 bases unmatched. Germline-derived CDR1 and CDR2 are MGHRA and YSYEKL. The CDR3 here is CASSQGMGQSNQPQHF. Incomplete CDR3 DNA: TGCGCCAGCAGCCAAGGGATGGGACAGAGCAATCAGCCC.

This clone has a count of ten or more. With the read ending 3 residues before the CDR3 end, the germline J gene is used to fill in that end. This chain joins TRBV20-1 and TRBJ2-3, with 7 bases that match TRBD2. Germline-derived CDR1 and CDR2 are DFQATT and SNEGSKA (reference sequence). The length of the CDR3 is 12 residues. The CDR3 loop reads CSAKTSSETQYF. CDR3 bases read: TGCAGTGCCAAGACTAGCTCTGAGACG.

This clone was detected many times. Coverage ceases 3 residues before the CDR3 finishes, and the germline J gene fills in the end. The same CDR3 can be traced to other DNA sequences in this sample. This chain uses TRBV2 with TRBJ2-1; 9 nucleotides align to TRBD2. The V gene end was trimmed by 6 bases and the J gene end by 1 base; junction bases not matched to a gene: 4. The CDR3 contains 15 residues. Germline CDR1 and CDR2: SNHLY and FYNNEI. The CDR3 region is CASSLAGSSYNEQFF. CDR3 DNA (partial): TGTGCCAGCAGCCTAGCGGGAAGTTCCTACAATGAG. Filled out from reference TRBV2 and TRBJ2-1, the complete variable domain reads EPEVTQTPSHQVTQMGQEVILRCVPISNHLYFYWYRQILGQKVEFLVSFYNNEISEKSEIFDDQFSVERPDGSNFTLKIRSTKLEDSAMYFCASSLAGSSYNEQFFGPGTRLTVL.

This clone was seen a handful of times. The read falls 3 residues short of the CDR3 end, and the missing part is taken from the germline J gene. The chain employs TRBV29-1 and TRBJ2-1; D is unclear. CDR1 and CDR2 from the germline V gene are SQVTM and ANQGSEA. The CDR3 runs to 13 residues. Trimming shortened V by 4 bases and J by 8 bases, and 15 bases separated the two germline ends. The CDR3 is CSVARPPGDEQFF. The part of the CDR3 DNA that was read is TGCAGCGTTGCTCGACCCCCAGGAGATGAG.

The table lists this clone with many counts. CDR3 sequence reads: CASSLGLRGPETEAFF. The sequenced part of the CDR3 DNA is TGCGCCAGCAGCTTGGGGCTCAGGGGACCCGAAACTGAA. The rearrangement uses TRBV5-1 and TRBJ1-1; perhaps TRBD1 as D (6 bases). The read terminates 3 residues ahead of where the CDR3 ends, so the germline J gene completes it. V shed 0 bases and J shed 5 bases, with 17 bases lying between them. The CDR3 has 16 amino acids. Germline CDR1 SGHRS, CDR2 YFSETQ.

This clone appeared many times. The read terminates 3 residues ahead of where the CDR3 ends, so the germline J gene completes it. This chain uses TRBV19 with TRBJ1-5; unclear D gene. The CDR3 length is 15 residues. V dropped 6 bases and J dropped 3 bases, with 15 bases sitting between them. The germline gives CDR1 LNHDA, CDR2 SQIVND (reference sequence). The covered CDR3 bases are TGTGCCAGTAGCATTTCAGGCAGGAACAATCAGCCC. Its translation: CASSISGRNNQP. The entire CDR3 protein reads CASSISGRNNQPQHF.

There are many counts of this clone. The read finishes 3 residues shy of the CDR3 end, and the germline J gene is used to complete it. The chain couples TRBV28 to TRBJ2-1; weak D call: TRBD2 (5 bases). This CDR3 is 13 amino acids long. Per the germline V gene, CDR1 is MDHEN and CDR2 is SYDVKM. V was shortened by 8 bases and J by 9 bases, with 17 bases between the two germline ends. The CDR3 DNA, read in part, is TGTGCCAGCTTTCAGCGAAGCGGAGGTGAG. It translates to CASFQRSGGE. The whole CDR3 region reads CASFQRSGGEQFF.

This clone was seen many times. The CDR3 goes on 3 residues after the read ends, and that part is filled in from the germline J gene. The V call is TRBV19, the J call TRBJ1-4; a weak D match, TRBD1 (6 bases). This CDR3 region has 16 residues. Germline CDR1 and CDR2: LNHDA and SQIVND (reference sequence). V was trimmed by 4 bases and J by 4 bases, leaving 16 bases between them. CDR3 DNA, as far as it was read: TGTGCCAGTAGTAACGCACCCAGGGGTTTTAATGAAAAA. It codes for CASSNAPRGFNEK. The CDR3 reads in full as CASSNAPRGFNEKLFF.

This clone was picked up many times. The CDR3 end is not reached by the read, which stops 3 residues before it; the germline J gene fills it in. The chain has TRBV29-1 and TRBJ1-6; D might be TRBD1 (6 bases). V was pared by 4 bases and J by 8 bases, with 12 bases between. There are 13 residues in the CDR3. CDR1 is SQVTM and CDR2 is ANQGSEA in the germline V gene. The part of the CDR3 DNA that was read is TGCAGCGTTGGGACAGACGTTGATTCACCC. The encoded protein is CSVGTDVDSP. The whole CDR3 sequence is CSVGTDVDSPLHF.

This clone has a count of ten or more. The CDR3 loop is CASRARGTGSGESYEQYF. The sequenced CDR3 bases are TGTGCCAGTAGAGCCCGGGGGACTGGTAGCGGCGAGTCCTACGAG. The chain recombines TRBV19 with TRBJ2-7; a weak D match, TRBD2 (6 bases). Read coverage stops 3 residues before the CDR3 terminus; the germline J gene supplies the remainder. The CDR3 is 18 residues long. V lost 6 bases, J lost 1 base, and 25 bases lay in between. Per the germline V gene, CDR1 is LNHDA and CDR2 is SQIVND (reference sequence).

In this sample, this clone turned up many times. The sequenced fragment ends 3 residues before the CDR3 boundary, so the rest is inferred from the germline J gene. The genes are TRBV20-1 and TRBJ2-7; 10 bases match TRBD2. CDR3 length equals 20 residues. Germline-derived CDR1 and CDR2 are DFQATT and SNEGSKA (reference sequence). Trimming took 6 bases from V and 4 from J; bases not matched to a gene: 27. The part of the CDR3 DNA that was read is TGCAGTGCAGTCAAAGGGACTCATTTCCTGACTAAGCGGGAGGGGTACGAG. Its translation is CSAVKGTHFLTKREGYE. The full CDR3 reads CSAVKGTHFLTKREGYEQYF.

This clone came up many times. The read terminates 3 residues ahead of where the CDR3 ends, so the germline J gene completes it. The chain links TRBV6-4 to TRBJ2-1; TRBD2 aligns across 10 bases. The V segment lost 3 bases and the J segment 2 bases; nucleotides outside the gene matches: 1. Germline CDR1 and CDR2: MRHNA and SNTAGT. CDR3 length equals 15 residues. CDR3: CASSETSGTYNEQFF. The sequenced CDR3 bases are TGTGCCAGCAGTGAAACTAGCGGGACCTACAATGAG.

This clone was counted between two and nine times. The CDR3 goes on 3 residues after the read ends, and that part is filled in from the germline J gene. The chain combines TRBV18 with TRBJ2-1; 7 nucleotides line up with TRBD2. The CDR3 runs 15 residues. CDR1 and CDR2 from the germline V gene are KGHSH and LQKENI. The trim removed 3 bases at V and 7 bases at J, leaving 9 bases unmatched. The CDR3 here is CASSPTRTSLNEQFF. Incomplete CDR3 DNA: TGTGCCAGCTCACCTACGAGGACTAGTTTGAATGAG.